One sample yielded the 15 T cell receptor beta chains listed below, sequenced in a study of T-cell reconstitution after alpha-beta-depleted transplantation in children. Unique molecular identifiers featured in how the TCRbeta library was prepared. TCRdb recomputed calls from the PCR reads with MiXCR, one row per CDR3 protein. The sample records 200,000 to 250,000 distinct CDR3 sequences, roughly a quarter being singletons. This specimen was PBMCs, mostly from graft donor cells, taken 360 days after TCRalphabeta/CD19-depleted stem cell transplant. The receptor set was obtained from a female patient between 2 and 15 years old who had a stem cell transplant for congenital amegakaryocytic thrombocytopenia, so the T cells may come from the graft donor.

This chain links TRBV29-1 with TRBJ1-3; D is unclear. Germline V CDR1 and CDR2: SQVTM, ANQGSEA. Between the trimmed V and J ends, which lost 0 bases and 4 bases, there was a span of 7 bases. This CDR3 spans 13 amino acids. CDR3 sequence reads: CSVEEVSGNTIYF. DNA for the CDR3: TGCAGCGTTGAAGAAGTATCCGGAAACACCATATATTTT.

The chain joins TRBV20-1 to TRBJ1-5; 9 nucleotides line up with TRBD1. The CDR3 runs 15 residues. CDR1 DFQATT and CDR2 SNEGSKA come from the germline V gene (reference sequence). V was clipped by 5 bases and J by 3 bases; unmatched bases: 8. In DNA form, the CDR3 reads TGCAGTGCTGGACAGGGGATCGCCCTCAATCAGCCCCAGCATTTT. Translating gives CSAGQGIALNQPQHF.

The rearrangement links TRBV9 to TRBJ1-2, with D perhaps TRBD1 (6 bases). The CDR3 is 15 residues long. Germline lookup yields CDR1 SGDLS and CDR2 YYNGEE. Trimming took 0 bases from V and 0 from J, leaving 9 bases between them. CDR3 sequence reads: CASSVEDRANYGYTF. The CDR3 DNA follows: TGTGCCAGCAGCGTAGAGGACAGAGCTAACTATGGCTACACCTTC. Full variable domain (rest looked up from reference TRBV9 and TRBJ1-2): DSGVTQTPKHLITATGQRVTLRCSPRSGDLSVYWYQQSLDQGLQFLIQYYNGEERAKGNILERFSAQQFPDLHSELNLSSLELGDSALYFCASSVEDRANYGYTFGSGTRLTVV.

This clonotype was observed at least ten times. V usage is TRBV20-1 and J usage is TRBJ1-1; a possible D gene is TRBD1 (5 bases). The germline V and J ends were trimmed by 3 bases and 6 bases, with 20 bases remaining between them. CDR1 DFQATT and CDR2 SNEGSKA come from the germline V gene (reference sequence). CDR3 length: 15 amino acids. CDR3 bases: TGCAGTGCTAGTTCTAAATTCCTAGGGGCCGCTGAAGCTTTCTTT. Translating it yields CSASSKFLGAAEAFF.

The chain's CDR3 is CASSYPTSGTNSYNEQFF. CDR3 nucleotide sequence: TGTGCCAGCAGTTACCCGACTAGCGGCACTAACTCCTACAATGAGCAGTTCTTC. V is TRBV6-2 or TRBV6-3 and J is TRBJ2-1; 9 bases map to TRBD2. CDR1 is MNHEY, CDR2 SVGEGT, per germline. The ends lost 2 bases at V and 0 bases at J; junction bases unmatched: 8. The CDR3 is made up of 18 amino acids.

The chain employs TRBV3-1 and TRBJ2-1; D perhaps matches TRBD2 (7 bases). Germline V gene sequence: CDR1 LGHDT, CDR2 YNNKEL (reference sequence). V was shortened by 5 bases and J by 2 bases, with 13 bases between the two germline ends. The CDR3 is made up of 15 amino acids. The CDR3: CASSEGRGTYNEQFF. CDR3 nucleotide sequence: TGTGCCAGCAGCGAAGGGAGGGGGACCTACAATGAGCAGTTCTTC.

This clonotype was counted only a few times. J is TRBJ1-5 and V is TRBV20-1; the D gene is possibly TRBD1 (6 bases). With 3 bases removed from V and 5 bases from J, the gap between germline ends came to 11 bases. Germline V gives CDR1 DFQATT, CDR2 SNEGSKA (reference sequence). The CDR3 has 13 residues. The CDR3 protein is CSASWGLDQPQHF. The CDR3 DNA is TGCAGTGCTAGTTGGGGGCTAGATCAGCCCCAGCATTTT.

This chain joins TRBV12-3 or TRBV12-4 and TRBJ2-3; TRBD2 matches 11 bases. The CDR3 covers 16 residues. V lost 5 bases, J lost 0 bases, and 4 bases stayed unmatched. In nucleotides, the CDR3 is TGTGCCAGCAGTCGACTAGCGGGGAAAAGCACAGATACGCAGTATTTT. It yields the protein CASSRLAGKSTDTQYF.

This clonotype showed up just a few times. In DNA form, the CDR3 reads TGTGCCAGCAGCGAGCGGGGGCGCCTCGGGGAGCTGTTTTTT. Its translation is CASSERGRLGELFF. The chain recombines TRBV11-2 with TRBJ2-2; 8 bases are a match to TRBD2. The V gene end was trimmed by 5 bases and the J gene end by 7 bases; junction bases not matched to a gene: 6. This CDR3 is 14 amino acids long. Germline values: CDR1 SGHAT, CDR2 FQNNGV.

V is TRBV5-1 and J is TRBJ1-1, with 9 bases fitting TRBD1. The CDR3 is 16 residues long. In germline, CDR1 is SGHRS, CDR2 YFSETQ. V lost 3 bases, J lost 1 base, and 7 bases stayed unmatched. Here the CDR3 reads CASSWQPGQGNTEAFF. Here the CDR3 DNA reads TGCGCCAGCAGCTGGCAACCGGGACAGGGGAACACTGAAGCTTTCTTT.

The table lists this clonotype with many counts. Written as DNA, the CDR3 is TGTGCCAGCAGAGCGGAGGTTGCCGGGGAGCTGTTTTTT. Protein sequence: CASRAEVAGELFF. The rearrangement links TRBV25-1 to TRBJ2-2; possible D gene TRBD2, 5 bases. The CDR3 totals 13 residues. Deletions cut 6 bases from V and 6 bases from J, with 11 bases between. The V gene's germline CDR1 is MGHDK and CDR2 SYGVNS. Based on the CDR3 plus reference TRBV25-1 and TRBJ2-2, the full variable domain is EADIYQTPRYLVIGTGKKITLECSQTMGHDKMYWYQQDPGMELHLIHYSYGVNSTEKGDLSSESTVSRIRTEHFPLTLESARPSHTSQYLCASRAEVAGELFFGEGSRLTVL.

This sequence joins TRBV18 and TRBJ2-7, with D possibly matching TRBD1 (5 bases). CDR1 is KGHSH and CDR2 is LQKENI in the germline V gene. Between the trimmed V and J ends, which lost 5 bases and 4 bases, there was a span of 12 bases. CDR3 length: 13 residues. DNA of the CDR3: TGTGCCAGCTCAGCTCCGACAGCATACGAGCAGTACTTC. It is translated as CASSAPTAYEQYF.

This clonotype was picked up a small number of times. A junction boundary mismatches the germline segment, possibly from a read error. The chain links TRBV20-1 to TRBJ2-3; 8 bases align to TRBD2. Looked up from germline, CDR1 is DFQATT and CDR2 is SNEGSKA (reference sequence). The CDR3 runs to 12 residues. CDR3: CSARSTGTRLCF. The CDR3 region has the DNA TGCAGTGCTAGATCCACCGGGACTAGATTATGTTTT.

This clonotype was counted only a few times. This rearrangement joins TRBV4-3 to TRBJ1-2; D may be TRBD1 (5 bases). The CDR3 has 13 amino acids. Germline V CDR1 and CDR2: LGHNA, YSLEER. V lost 0 bases and J lost 4, with 6 bases in between. This CDR3 reads CASSQDQGYGYTF. CDR3 coding DNA: TGCGCCAGCAGCCAAGATCAGGGCTATGGCTACACCTTC.

This clonotype occurred a few times. The chain couples TRBV20-1 to TRBJ1-1, with D tentatively TRBD1 (5 bases). Between the trimmed V and J ends, which lost 3 bases and 3 bases, there was a span of 11 bases. Germline V CDR1 and CDR2: DFQATT, SNEGSKA (reference sequence). The CDR3 covers 13 residues. The CDR3 protein is CSARKGQDTEAFF. Here the CDR3 DNA reads TGCAGTGCTAGGAAGGGGCAGGACACTGAAGCTTTCTTT.